The source of this T cell receptor (beta chain) is a study of technical replicates of blood from several donors. The CDR3 has 16 residues. J was trimmed by 3 bases and V by 1 base; bases with no gene match: 4. Germline V gene data show CDR1 as SGHNT and CDR2 as YYREEE (reference sequence). The data were produced by immunoSEQ multiplex PCR, yet TCRdb's version contains in-frame clones alone and is incomplete. The table shows tens of thousands of clones, with about 81% occurring only once. Material for sequencing was PBMCs. The chain is built from TRBV5-4 and TRBJ2-3, with TRBD2 identical over 11 bases. This sequence was found in a human donor in good health. Some clones in this sample may be carry-over from other donors' samples. CDR3 bases: TGTGCCAGCAGCTTGCTGGGACTAGCGGTTACAGATACGCAGTATTTT. Protein: CASSLLGLAVTDTQYF.